The rows below give T cell receptor beta chains drawn from one sample of a study of T cell repertoires in cytomegalovirus infection. TCRdb reprocessed the reads via MiXCR and lists one record per CDR3 protein. The sample lists some 250,000 distinct CDR3 sequences; 9.1% were seen once. The sample comprised PBMCs. These receptors all stem from a human donor in good health (CMV status not recorded). Some clones in this sample may be carry-over from other donors' samples. The CDR3 runs from the conserved cysteine through the conserved F or W. A D gene is named only where the DNA matches it firmly. Clone size appears in some rows only: once, few, many, or a class for an expanded clone.

abundance,v_gene,d_gene,j_gene,CDR3aa,CDR3nt
NA,TRBV14,TRBD2,TRBJ2-3,CASSQGGSADTQYF,TGTGCCAGCAGCCAGGGCGGGAGCGCAGATACGCAGTATTTT
many,TRBV28,NA,TRBJ1-2,CASSTGGAHGYTF,TGTGCCAGCAGTACGGGGGGGGCCCATGGCTACACCTTC
NA,TRBV15,NA,TRBJ1-5,CATIGGSPQPQHF,TGTGCCACCATCGGGGGGTCCCCTCAGCCCCAGCATTTT
NA,TRBV12-3/TRBV12-4,NA,TRBJ1-5,CASRTTQGELNQPQHF,TGTGCCAGCAGAACGACCCAGGGTGAATTAAATCAGCCCCAGCATTTT
many,TRBV7-2,NA,TRBJ2-7,CASTDLGPYEQYF,TGTGCCAGCACTGACCTCGGCCCCTACGAGCAGTACTTC
many,TRBV7-3,TRBD2,TRBJ2-3,CASSSAGTSGATQYF,TGTGCCAGCAGTTCAGCTGGGACTAGCGGGGCAACGCAGTATTTT
many,TRBV20-1,TRBD1,TRBJ2-7,CSARMGQGKQYF,TGCAGTGCTAGAATGGGACAGGGAAAGCAGTACTTC
many,TRBV7-2,NA,TRBJ1-5,CASSLESSNQPQHF,TGTGCCAGCAGCCTGGAATCTAGCAATCAGCCCCAGCATTTT
many,TRBV19,NA,TRBJ1-5,CASSPGPEVDQPQHF,TGTGCCAGTAGCCCCGGACCGGAGGTGGACCAGCCCCAGCATTTT
many,TRBV30,NA,TRBJ2-5,CAWKRAGGETQYF,TGTGCCTGGAAAAGGGCCGGGGGCGAGACCCAGTACTTC
large,TRBV14,TRBD2,TRBJ2-3,CASSQVDSGGADTQYF,TGTGCCAGCAGCCAAGTTGATAGCGGGGGCGCAGATACGCAGTATTTT
many,TRBV2,NA,TRBJ1-5,CASSEALREDQPQHF,TGTGCCAGCAGTGAAGCGCTGAGGGAGGATCAGCCCCAGCATTTT
few,TRBV12-3/TRBV12-4,TRBD2,TRBJ2-5,CASSPWTSGSSGVETQYF,TGTGCCAGCAGTCCCTGGACTAGCGGATCCTCGGGAGTGGAGACCCAGTACTTC
few,TRBV12-3/TRBV12-4,NA,TRBJ1-5,CASSLSPGIYSNQPQHF,TGTGCCAGCAGTTTATCGCCAGGGATCTATAGCAATCAGCCCCAGCATTTT
many,TRBV7-2,NA,TRBJ2-7,CASSPQQGYEQYF,TGTGCCAGCAGCCCCCAGCAGGGCTACGAGCAGTACTTC
many,TRBV7-2,TRBD1,TRBJ1-2,CASSPRNPGQGGGYTF,TGTGCCAGCAGCCCAAGAAACCCGGGACAGGGCGGGGGCTACACCTTC
many,TRBV7-9,TRBD2,TRBJ2-7,CASSSPSLAGAVGEQYF,TGTGCCAGCAGCTCCCCCTCACTAGCGGGAGCTGTAGGCGAGCAGTACTTC
many,TRBV6-2/TRBV6-3,NA,TRBJ1-3,CASSSLDTSGNTIYF,TGTGCCAGCAGTTCGCTCGACACCTCTGGAAACACCATATATTTT
many,TRBV7-2,NA,TRBJ1-3,CASSYTPLTGSSGNTIYF,TGTGCCAGCAGCTACACACCCCTGACAGGCAGCTCTGGAAACACCATATATTTT
many,TRBV12-3/TRBV12-4,NA,TRBJ2-2,CASRSNTGELFF,TGTGCCAGCAGGTCGAACACCGGGGAGCTGTTTTTT
NA,TRBV12-3/TRBV12-4,NA,TRBJ1-2,CASSPRQVPAWGYTF,TGTGCCAGCAGTCCAAGACAGGTTCCTGCATGGGGCTACACCTTC
NA,TRBV30,NA,TRBJ2-7,CAWRTIYEQYF,TGTGCCTGGAGAACGATCTACGAGCAGTACTTC
NA,TRBV19,NA,TRBJ2-5,CASSPPRGTAETQYF,TGTGCCAGTAGTCCACCACGGGGGACAGCTGAGACCCAGTACTTC
many,TRBV19,NA,TRBJ1-1,CASRPSTEAFF,TGTGCCAGTAGGCCGAGCACTGAAGCTTTCTTT
NA,TRBV6-5,NA,TRBJ1-6,CATNNGRENSPLHF,TGTGCCACGAATAACGGACGGGAAAATTCACCCCTCCACTTT
many,TRBV7-6,NA,TRBJ1-1,CASSLGHTNTEAFF,TGTGCCAGCAGCTTAGGACACACGAACACTGAAGCTTTCTTT
many,TRBV7-6,NA,TRBJ1-1,CASRPFRDSTEAFF,TGTGCCAGCAGGCCATTCAGAGACAGCACTGAAGCTTTCTTT
few,TRBV20-1,TRBD2,TRBJ2-7,CSANPGLAGAYEQYF,TGCAGTGCTAATCCGGGACTAGCGGGGGCCTACGAGCAGTACTTC
NA,TRBV12-3/TRBV12-4,TRBD1,TRBJ1-2,CASRGTGIYGYTF,TGTGCCAGCAGGGGGACAGGGATCTATGGCTACACCTTC
NA,TRBV6-6,NA,TRBJ1-4,CASNDNPGELFF,TGTGCCAGCAATGACAACCCAGGGGAACTGTTTTTT
many,TRBV7-3,NA,TRBJ1-4,CASSLWNSATNEKLFF,TGTGCCAGCAGCTTATGGAACAGCGCAACTAATGAAAAACTGTTTTTT
many,TRBV7-2,TRBD1,TRBJ1-2,CASSLVVRDRESYGYTF,TGTGCCAGCAGCTTAGTCGTACGAGACAGGGAAAGCTATGGCTACACCTTC
many,TRBV7-2,TRBD1,TRBJ2-1,CASNRPGQVELF,TGTGCCAGCAACCGCCCGGGACAGGTCGAGCTCTTC
few,TRBV11-2,TRBD2,TRBJ2-2,CASSLGPSGNGELFF,TGTGCCAGCAGCTTAGGTCCTAGCGGAAACGGGGAGCTGTTTTTT
many,TRBV7-9,NA,TRBJ1-6,CASRDRQGDSPLHF,TGTGCCAGCAGAGACCGACAAGGGGATTCACCCCTCCACTTT
NA,TRBV10-3,NA,TRBJ1-6,CAISEWGNNSPLHF,TGTGCCATCAGTGAGTGGGGAAATAATTCACCCCTCCACTTT
many,TRBV6-2/TRBV6-3,NA,TRBJ2-6,CASILNPVQVSGANVLTF,TGTGCCAGCATCCTAAACCCTGTCCAAGTGTCTGGGGCCAACGTCCTGACTTTC
many,TRBV7-8,NA,TRBJ2-5,CASSLSQMREDPYF,TGTGCCAGCAGCTTATCTCAGATGAGGGAGGATCCGTACTTC
few,TRBV7-9,NA,TRBJ2-6,CASSLAAGQLSGANVLTF,TGTGCCAGCAGCTTAGCAGCGGGACAGCTCTCTGGGGCCAACGTCCTGACTTTC
NA,TRBV11-2,TRBD1,TRBJ1-1,CASSRTGGAGTEAFF,TGTGCCAGCAGCAGAACAGGGGGCGCGGGGACTGAAGCTTTCTTT
NA,TRBV20-1,NA,TRBJ1-4,CSASTGEKLFF,TGCAGTGCTAGCACCGGTGAAAAACTGTTTTTT
many,TRBV25-1,NA,TRBJ1-1,CASSEIGQNTEAFF,TGTGCCAGCAGTGAAATAGGACAGAACACTGAAGCTTTCTTT
few,TRBV6-1,TRBD1,TRBJ1-1,CASSFSTGVQTEAFF,TGTGCCAGCAGTTTTTCGACAGGGGTCCAAACTGAAGCTTTCTTT
many,TRBV12-5,NA,TRBJ2-3,CASGHGQALTDTQYF,TGTGCTAGTGGTCATGGACAAGCCCTCACAGATACGCAGTATTTT
many,TRBV7-2,TRBD1,TRBJ1-5,CASSLEGQVRQPQHF,TGTGCCAGCAGCTTAGAGGGACAGGTTCGCCAGCCCCAGCATTTT
NA,TRBV19,NA,TRBJ2-1,CASTQEGRPPYNEQFF,TGTGCCAGTACCCAAGAGGGTAGGCCCCCCTACAATGAGCAGTTCTTC
NA,TRBV7-2,TRBD1,TRBJ2-2,CASSLAQYGQGSLNTGELFF,TGTGCCAGCAGCTTAGCGCAATATGGACAGGGGTCTTTGAACACCGGGGAGCTGTTTTTT
many,TRBV20-1,TRBD1,TRBJ1-5,CSARAPPQGAGQPQHF,TGCAGTGCTAGAGCCCCTCCCCAGGGGGCGGGTCAGCCCCAGCATTTT
many,TRBV10-3,NA,TRBJ2-1,CAISDPPGGTSSNEQFF,TGTGCCATCAGTGACCCGCCTGGAGGGACATCGAGCAATGAGCAGTTCTTC
NA,TRBV20-1,NA,TRBJ2-1,CSATDLYNEQFF,TGCAGTGCCACGGACCTTTACAATGAGCAGTTCTTC
many,TRBV7-9,TRBD1,TRBJ1-3,CASSLPGTGLQNTIYF,TGTGCCAGCAGCTTACCCGGGACAGGGTTGCAGAACACCATATATTTT
NA,TRBV14,TRBD2,TRBJ2-1,CASSLVTSGTYNEQFF,TGTGCCAGCAGCCTCGTAACTAGCGGGACCTACAATGAGCAGTTCTTC
NA,TRBV10-2,NA,TRBJ2-6,CATTFGQTGANVLTF,TGCGCCACAACTTTTGGACAGACCGGGGCCAACGTCCTGACTTTC
many,TRBV7-2,TRBD1,TRBJ2-7,CASSKTGTGLYEQYF,TGTGCCAGCAGCAAAACCGGGACAGGGCTGTACGAGCAGTACTTC
many,TRBV7-4,NA,TRBJ1-1,CASSSSGARNIEAFF,TGTGCCAGCAGCTCGAGTGGAGCGAGGAACATTGAAGCTTTCTTT
many,TRBV6-6,NA,TRBJ2-1,CASRHRGGTYNEQFF,TGTGCCAGCAGGCACAGGGGGGGTACCTACAATGAGCAGTTCTTC
NA,TRBV18,NA,TRBJ2-7,CASSPRLRDGYEQYF,TGTGCCAGCTCACCACGGCTTCGGGACGGCTACGAGCAGTACTTC
many,TRBV12-3/TRBV12-4,TRBD1,TRBJ1-1,CASNYDRGWGTEAFF,TGTGCCAGCAACTACGACAGGGGTTGGGGCACTGAAGCTTTCTTT